Following are 21 T cell receptor beta chains from one sample sequenced in a study of blood T cell repertoires in COVID-19. Generated by immunoSEQ multiplex PCR, the TCRdb table keeps only in-frame clones and is missing some. The sample has 75,000 to 90,000 clones, around 90% seen once. Specimen: peripheral blood. These receptors were collected from a human donor in a cohort sampled during active COVID-19.

This chain joins TRBV10-3 and TRBJ2-7; TRBD1 aligns across 8 bases. The CDR3 contains 13 residues. CDR1 ENHRY and CDR2 SYGVKD come from the germline V gene. With V trimmed by 4 bases and J by 5 bases, 4 bases remained unmatched. The CDR3 protein is CAISAGQGDEQYF. CDR3 coding DNA: TGTGCCATCAGTGCCGGACAGGGAGACGAGCAGTACTTC.

This chain joins TRBV11-2 and TRBJ2-3, with 9 positions matching TRBD1. From germline, CDR1 is SGHAT and CDR2 FQNNGV. Trimming cost V 1 base and J 3 bases; bases outside gene matches: 2. The CDR3 is made up of 15 amino acids. The CDR3 nucleotides read TGTGCCAGCAGCTTAGGGACAGGGGTGACAGATACGCAGTATTTT. This codes for CASSLGTGVTDTQYF.

The gene calls are TRBV7-2 and TRBJ2-3; D may be TRBD1 (6 bases). V was pared by 3 bases and J by 4 bases, with 8 bases between. Germline assignment: CDR1 SGHTA and CDR2 FQGNSA. CDR3 length: 13 amino acids. CDR3 loop: CASSFQGSDTQYF. CDR3 in DNA: TGTGCCAGCAGCTTTCAGGGGTCAGATACGCAGTATTTT.

The chain is built from TRBV30 and TRBJ2-2, with a tentative D call TRBD2 (6 bases). This CDR3 has 15 amino acids. Trimming cost V 3 bases and J 0 bases, with 11 bases left between them. Germline assignment: CDR1 GTSNPN and CDR2 SVGIG (reference sequence). In nucleotides, the CDR3 is TGTGCCTGGAGGGGGGGTACTGCGAACACCGGGGAGCTGTTTTTT. Translation: CAWRGGTANTGELFF.

The chain couples TRBV3-1 (or the pseudogene TRBV3-2) to TRBJ2-2; 7 bases fit TRBD2. The trim removed 1 base at V and 7 bases at J, leaving 12 bases unmatched. The CDR3 covers 17 residues. Germline V gives CDR1 LGHDT, CDR2 YNNKEL (reference sequence). This CDR3 reads CASSQGRRRGTGGELFF. In DNA, the CDR3 is TGTGCCAGCAGCCAAGGCAGAAGGCGGGGGACTGGCGGGGAGCTGTTTTTT.

The chain employs TRBV28 and TRBJ2-6; no firm D call. Germline CDR1 is MDHEN and CDR2 is SYDVKM. V lost 2 bases, J lost 0 bases, and 8 bases lay in between. The CDR3 consists of 16 residues. CDR3: CASSLLEHSGANVLTF. In DNA, the CDR3 is TGTGCCAGCAGTTTACTGGAGCACTCTGGGGCCAACGTCCTGACTTTC.

The chain couples TRBV7-9 to TRBJ1-4, with TRBD1 matching over 7 bases. V was pared by 6 bases and J by 7 bases, with 8 bases of the junction left unmatched. The CDR3 runs 14 residues. The germline V gene encodes CDR1 SEHNR and CDR2 FQNEAQ (reference sequence). CDR3 amino acids: CASRTGTEGEKLFF. The CDR3 DNA sequence: TGTGCCAGCAGAACCGGGACAGAGGGTGAAAAACTGTTTTTT.

The gene calls are TRBV6-5 and TRBJ2-2, with 10 bases lining up with TRBD1. The CDR3 is 14 amino acids. V gave up 6 bases and J gave up 5 bases; unmatched junction bases: 3. In germline, CDR1 is MNHEY, CDR2 SVGAGI. The CDR3 coding sequence is TGTGCCAGCAGCTGGACAGGGGGGACCGGGGAGCTGTTTTTT. It translates to CASSWTGGTGELFF.

V usage is TRBV30 and J usage is TRBJ1-4, with D tentatively TRBD1 (5 bases). V lost 1 base, J lost 8 bases, and 14 bases lay in between. CDR1 GTSNPN and CDR2 SVGIG come from the germline V gene (reference sequence). The CDR3 totals 14 residues. CDR3 region: CAWSGGALGEKLFF. CDR3 DNA sequence: TGTGCCTGGAGTGGCGGGGCCCTGGGGGAAAAACTGTTTTTT.

The rearrangement links TRBV2 to TRBJ1-2, with TRBD1 as a possible D gene (5 bases). CDR3 length equals 12 residues. Germline V gene data show CDR1 as SNHLY and CDR2 as FYNNEI. Trimming stripped 11 bases from V and 4 bases from J, with 14 bases between. The CDR3 here is CAQGGGSYGYTF. In DNA form, the CDR3 reads TGTGCCCAAGGCGGGGGTAGCTATGGCTACACCTTC.

The gene calls are TRBV18 and TRBJ1-2; 7 bases match TRBD1. Germline CDR1 reads KGHSH; CDR2 reads LQKENI. Trimming removed 1 base from V and 6 bases from J; junction bases left unmatched: 8. The CDR3 has 15 amino acids. CDR3 protein: CASSPLAQGENGYTF. CDR3 DNA: TGTGCCAGCTCACCACTGGCTCAGGGGGAGAATGGCTACACCTTC.

This sequence joins TRBV10-3 and TRBJ1-1; no firm D call. Germline V gives CDR1 ENHRY, CDR2 SYGVKD. The V and J ends lost 10 bases and 1 base respectively, with 13 bases between them. The CDR3 is 13 amino acids. Here the CDR3 DNA reads TGTGCCACATTAGGACTGAAGAACACTGAAGCTTTCTTT. This translates into CATLGLKNTEAFF.

V is TRBV7-2 and J is TRBJ1-2; 12 bases fit TRBD1. CDR1 is SGHTA and CDR2 is FQGNSA in the germline V gene. The CDR3 consists of 14 residues. Losses at the gene ends were 5 bases for V and 7 bases for J; bases not matched to a gene: 5. The DNA for the CDR3 is TGTGCCAGCAGCACCGGGACAGGGGGCTTTGGCTACACCTTC. Translation gives CASSTGTGGFGYTF.

This clone was counted a few times. This chain links TRBV11-2 with TRBJ2-3; D ambiguous. V dropped 1 base and J dropped 3 bases, with 11 bases sitting between them. Germline V gives CDR1 SGHAT, CDR2 FQNNGV. The CDR3 covers 15 residues. Written as DNA, the CDR3 is TGTGCCAGCAGCTTAGGGTTAGCCCCTACAGATACGCAGTATTTT. This gives the protein CASSLGLAPTDTQYF.

This clone was seen a single time. This chain links TRBV3-1 (or the pseudogene TRBV3-2) with TRBJ1-6; 7 bases are a match to TRBD1. CDR1 is LGHDT, CDR2 YNNKEL, per germline (reference sequence). J gave up 14 bases and V 3 bases, and 10 bases lay outside the gene matches. The CDR3 loop spans 14 amino acids. CDR3 loop: CASSQDRTVGTLHF. The CDR3 nucleotides read TGTGCCAGCAGCCAGGACAGGACCGTCGGGACCCTCCACTTT.

The chain uses TRBV6-5 and TRBJ2-7; the match to TRBD1 covers 8 bases. The CDR3 is 14 residues long. Germline lookup yields CDR1 MNHEY and CDR2 SVGAGI. J lost 5 bases, V lost 5 bases, and 8 bases had no gene match. The CDR3 loop is CASSRTTGAHEQYF. For the CDR3, the DNA is TGTGCCAGCAGTAGAACGACAGGGGCCCACGAGCAGTACTTC.

The CDR3 DNA reads TGTGCCAGCAGCGCGGACAGGGGTCCCGGTCAGCCCCAGCATTTT. Its translation is CASSADRGPGQPQHF. This chain connects TRBV7-8 to TRBJ1-5, with 9 bases identical to TRBD1. CDR1 and CDR2 (germline): SGHVS, FQNEAQ. The CDR3 runs to 15 residues. Trimming took 5 bases from V and 6 from J; bases not matched to a gene: 8.

This chain joins TRBV4-3 and TRBJ1-5, with a weak D call TRBD1 (6 bases). Germline assignment: CDR1 LGHNA and CDR2 YSLEER. V gave up 1 base and J gave up 3 bases, with 10 bases separating them. The CDR3 covers 15 residues. The CDR3 sequence is CASSQGTDLNQPQHF. As DNA, the CDR3 is TGCGCCAGCAGCCAAGGGACAGATCTCAATCAGCCCCAGCATTTT.

The chain has TRBV7-2 and TRBJ2-5; D gene uncertain. Trimming removed 2 bases from V and 5 bases from J, with 15 bases in between. This CDR3 contains 15 residues. Germline CDR1 reads SGHTA; CDR2 reads FQGNSA. The CDR3 region is CASSLSPRSEETQYF. The CDR3, as DNA: TGTGCCAGCAGCTTAAGTCCCAGGTCCGAGGAGACCCAGTACTTC.

The V call is TRBV5-5, the J call TRBJ2-3; perhaps TRBD1 as D (5 bases). This CDR3 has 14 residues. The V gene lost 1 base and the J gene lost 0 bases, with 6 bases spanning the gap. Germline V lookup: CDR1 SGHKS, CDR2 YYEKEE (reference sequence). This chain's CDR3 is CASSLWGSTDTQYF. As DNA, the CDR3 is TGTGCCAGCAGCTTGTGGGGCAGCACAGATACGCAGTATTTT.

This chain joins TRBV7-9 and TRBJ1-1; 7 bases fit TRBD1. Germline V gene data show CDR1 as SEHNR and CDR2 as FQNEAQ (reference sequence). J was trimmed by 10 bases and V by 2 bases; bases with no gene match: 13. The CDR3 spans 15 residues. The DNA of the CDR3 is TGTGCCAGCAGCTTAAGGGGGACAGAGGCCGTGCGAGCTTTCTTT. Amino acid sequence: CASSLRGTEAVRAFF.